The present entry profiles one T cell receptor beta chain with its context. This entry is derived from a study of blood T cell repertoires in COVID-19. Measured with immunoSEQ multiplex PCR; TCRdb has only the in-frame clones, and not every one. Among about 150,000 clones listed, around 90% were seen once. This CDR3 is built from 16 residues. Between the trimmed V and J ends, which lost 4 bases and 0 bases, there was a span of 19 bases. Germline loops: CDR1 GTSNPN, CDR2 SVGIG (reference sequence). This chain uses TRBV30 with TRBJ2-7, with D possibly matching TRBD2 (6 bases). The sample was peripheral blood. The TCR comes from a man aged 45-65 years with acute or convalescent COVID-19. CDR3 region: CAWKLHRVAVSYEQYV. Here the CDR3 DNA reads TGTGCCTGGAAGTTGCATAGGGTAGCGGTCTCCTACGAGCAGTACGTC.